This record concerns one TCR beta chain sequence. The target of this receptor is not known. No clone much larger than this one lies a single base away; base qualities are absent. The entry originates in a study of T cells in Graves' hyperthyroidism and ophthalmopathy (dated by TCRdb to about 2019). Describing the broader study: Peripheral blood samples were taken at initial diagnosis, before any treatment was given. A discovery cohort of approximately 100 patients, 43 with Graves' ophthalmopathy and 55 to 60 with stable Graves' hyperthyroidism, was used to find distinguishing TCR V-J signatures. The paper describes TCR Vbeta CDR3 sequencing of 135 peripheral blood samples, made up of about 41 ophthalmopathy patients, around 73 hyperthyroidism patients and 17 progressor patients. After blood sampling, hyperthyroidism patients were treated with methimazole at a starting dose of 30 mg daily, and ophthalmopathy patients were treated with high-dose intravenous methylprednisolone. The 100 or so discovery patients were randomly split 7:3 into training and test sets. Prospective prediction of ophthalmopathy was tested in an independent validation cohort consisting of 18 hyperthyroidism patients and approximately 16 patients who later progressed to ophthalmopathy. In about 6 Graves' hyperthyroidism patients, the study also compared T-cell repertoires from thyroid tissue with T-cell repertoires from blood.

Moderately to severely active disease, a Clinical Activity Score of at least 3, a NOSPECS grade of at least 4, and a duration under 3 months were present in ophthalmopathy patients. The study excluded patients with uncontrolled infections, other autoimmune diseases, pregnancy or lactation. Diagnoses were based on clinical symptoms, serum thyroxine and TRAb, thyroid ultrasound and orbital computed tomography. PBMCs were separated from about 10 ml of fresh peripheral blood using Ficoll-Paque density gradient centrifugation. Trizol reagent was used to extract total RNA, and RNA quality was then checked on an Agilent 2100 Bioanalyzer. TCR beta CDR3 regions were amplified from RNA transcripts. For the first round of RT-PCR on the TCR CDR3, the HTBI primer set was used together with the Qiagen OneStep RT-PCR kit. Libraries were constructed in a second round of multiplex PCR, after which size selection and purification were performed. Paired-end sequencing of the libraries was performed with 100 bp reads on an Illumina HiSeq2000. The published analysis was carried out like this. SOAPnuke was used to process the raw data, removing reads that contained adapters or uncalled bases, had a mean Phred below 15, or lacked an exact match to the constant primer or identifier. High-quality paired reads were merged with COPE v1.2.5, and unique nucleotide sequences were defined as clonotypes. MiTCR v1.1 was used to align the clonotypes against IMGT TRBV, TRBD and TRBJ reference segments. Only V-J combinations with frequency above 0.0001, covering approximately 99% of repertoires, were analysed. A TCS score was defined as the ratio of F50 (clonal expansion) to E x V (chaos), with BLOSUM62-based TCRdist applied between CDR3 peptides within each V-J. Welch's t-statistics and random forest reduced around 550 V-J features to 13, which were used in a naive Bayes classifier (R e1071). Clones were called with MiXCR by TCRdb after fastp trimmed the public reads at Q25, and only in-frame beta chains were retained. When rows share a CDR3 protein, they turn into one entry using the most common DNA and genes. The V and J calls follow TCRdb's processing rather than the paper's. This sample is represented by about 640,000 distinct CDR3 sequences; 14% of them were singletons. Approximately 13% of the sample is in the top ten clones.

The investigation overall reported the following: Ophthalmopathy was separated from stable hyperthyroidism by a 13 V-J signature model, with 87.88% sensitivity and about 84% specificity obtained in cross-validation and 80%/75% obtained in testing. During validation, the model predicted progression to ophthalmopathy a median of about 6.3 months ahead of onset, with around 71% sensitivity and more than 72% specificity. Most expanded thyroid clonotypes (frequency above 0.001) were also detected in blood, suggesting blood repertoires may reflect thyroid immune responses. Sample size was not statistically predetermined, and blinding of investigators to group allocation was not performed.

CDR1 MNHEY and CDR2 SMNVEV were looked up in the germline V gene (reference sequence). V and J are trimmed by 5 bases and 4 bases, and the gene matches miss 10 bases of the junction. From the cysteine up to the phenylalanine, the CDR3 has a length of 17 residues. Of all the DNA, just the CDR3 is kept, 51 bases in frame from base 1. The sample comprised blood. The source of this sequence is a woman aged 50 to 65 with Graves' ophthalmopathy. The V gene is TRBV27 and the J gene is TRBJ2-1, and TRBD1 aligns with 11 junction nucleotides. The CDR3 loop reads CASSTRDRGRGYNEQFF. The DNA sequence is given as TGTGCCAGCAGTACCCGGGACAGGGGGAGAGGTTACAATGAGCAGTTCTTC.